This T cell receptor (beta chain) was found in a study of radiation and T cells in renal cell carcinoma. Findings and limits, study-wide: Top tumor clonotypes rose in blood 2 weeks post-radiation, then contracted.

Trimming pared 4 bases from V and 6 bases from J, leaving 13 bases between. The CDR3 length is 13 residues. CDR1 and CDR2 (germline): SEHNR, FQNEAQ (reference sequence). The sample's time point: baseline pretreatment blood. Treatment specified: 15 Gy SBRT to primary tumor, nephrectomy 4 weeks later. After SBRT, blood was collected at 2 and 4 weeks, plus baseline. Clear cell pathology was present in this patient's renal cell carcinoma. TCRdb keeps only in-frame clones here, not all; method: immunoSEQ multiplex PCR. The table has around 94,000 clones, around nine tenths seen once; the top ten hold roughly 8%. As concerns this clone: What it binds is unknown.

Sequencing used blood, obtained from a patient whose treatment included radiotherapy and nephrectomy. This chain joins TRBV7-9 and TRBJ2-7; D unclear. The receptor comes from a man aged 50 to 59 with renal cell carcinoma. DNA of the CDR3: TGTGCCAGCAGCTCCAGCCATCGGACCGAGCAGTACTTC. Encoded protein: CASSSSHRTEQYF.